This is a list of T cell receptor beta chains from one sample in a study of T cells in localized non-small cell lung cancer. Produced via immunoSEQ multiplex PCR; TCRdb's table is partial and in-frame only. The table lists tens of thousands of clones, around four fifths of them singletons, with more than 2.5% in the top ten. Sequencing was performed on peripheral blood, taken before any cancer treatment. These receptors all come from a man aged 40 to 75 with stage I lung adenocarcinoma. Each CDR3 is given with its conserved first and last residue. Fields, in order: clone size, J gene, D gene, V gene, CDR3 DNA, CDR3 protein. A D gene is named only where the DNA matches it firmly. Expanded clones are given a class, and other clones once, few, many or no size at all.

clone_size: -; j_call: TRBJ2-7; d_call: -; v_call: TRBV7-2; cdr3_nt: TGTGCCAGCAGGATCAGCGGTGGGTGGGTGGAGCAGTACTTC; cdr3_aa: CASRISGGWVEQYF
clone_size: once; j_call: TRBJ2-7; d_call: TRBD2; v_call: TRBV5-1; cdr3_nt: TGCGCCAGCAGCTCCACCCGCCCGACTAGCGGGAGAAGCCACGAGCAGTACTTC; cdr3_aa: CASSSTRPTSGRSHEQYF
clone_size: once; j_call: TRBJ2-2; d_call: -; v_call: TRBV7-3; cdr3_nt: TGTGCCAGCAGCCTGGGACCCCCAAGTACCGGGGAGCTGTTTTTT; cdr3_aa: CASSLGPPSTGELFF
clone_size: -; j_call: TRBJ2-7; d_call: -; v_call: TRBV5-1; cdr3_nt: TGCGCCAGCAGTCAGGATTCAACCTACGAGCAGTACTTC; cdr3_aa: CASSQDSTYEQYF
clone_size: -; j_call: TRBJ1-3; d_call: -; v_call: TRBV23-1; cdr3_nt: TGCGCCAGCAGTCAATCGGGGATAAAGGGGTTCTCTGGAAACACCATATATTTT; cdr3_aa: CASSQSGIKGFSGNTIYF
clone_size: -; j_call: TRBJ2-2; d_call: -; v_call: TRBV27; cdr3_nt: TGTGCCAGCACCCCGACCGCAGGGGTCAGCACCGGGGAGCTGTTTTTT; cdr3_aa: CASTPTAGVSTGELFF
clone_size: few; j_call: TRBJ1-1; d_call: -; v_call: TRBV5-1; cdr3_nt: TGCGCCAGCAGCTTGGAATCAGGGTTGAACACTGAAGCTTTCTTT; cdr3_aa: CASSLESGLNTEAFF
clone_size: -; j_call: TRBJ1-2; d_call: -; v_call: TRBV5-5; cdr3_nt: TGTGCCAGCAGCTTCGAGAGGGACGGCTACACCTTC; cdr3_aa: CASSFERDGYTF
clone_size: -; j_call: TRBJ2-2; d_call: -; v_call: TRBV11-3; cdr3_nt: TGTGCCAGCAGCCCCGCGGGGATCCAGACCGGGGAGCTGTTTTTT; cdr3_aa: CASSPAGIQTGELFF
clone_size: -; j_call: TRBJ2-5; d_call: -; v_call: TRBV7-2; cdr3_nt: TGTGCCAGCAACTCGGGGCTCCAAGAGACCCAGTACTTC; cdr3_aa: CASNSGLQETQYF
clone_size: once; j_call: TRBJ1-1; d_call: TRBD1; v_call: TRBV18; cdr3_nt: TGTGCCAGCTCACCATCTCTAATCGACAGGGGCTACACTGAAGCTTTCTTT; cdr3_aa: CASSPSLIDRGYTEAFF
clone_size: -; j_call: TRBJ1-5; d_call: TRBD1; v_call: TRBV7-6; cdr3_nt: TGTGCCAGCATCTTGGGTACAGGGGAAAGTCAGCCCCAGCATTTT; cdr3_aa: CASILGTGESQPQHF
clone_size: once; j_call: TRBJ2-5; d_call: TRBD2; v_call: TRBV2; cdr3_nt: TGTGCCAGCGGTACTAGCGGGGGGCTTCAAGAGACCCAGTACTTC; cdr3_aa: CASGTSGGLQETQYF
clone_size: -; j_call: TRBJ2-3; d_call: -; v_call: TRBV7-9; cdr3_nt: TGTGCCAGCAGCCGGAGGCTAGATACGCAGTATTTT; cdr3_aa: CASSRRLDTQYF
clone_size: -; j_call: TRBJ1-6; d_call: -; v_call: TRBV21-1; cdr3_nt: TGTGCCAGCACCCAGGGGGGGGAGCGGGAATCACCCCTCCACTTT; cdr3_aa: CASTQGGERESPLHF
clone_size: -; j_call: TRBJ1-5; d_call: -; v_call: TRBV5-6; cdr3_nt: TGTGCCAGCAGCACTACAGGGCGGAATCAGCCCCAGCATTTT; cdr3_aa: CASSTTGRNQPQHF
clone_size: -; j_call: TRBJ2-6; d_call: -; v_call: TRBV7-9; cdr3_nt: TGTGCCAGCAGCTTAGGTCAGGGCCCGCGCTCTGGGGCCAACGTCCTGACTTTC; cdr3_aa: CASSLGQGPRSGANVLTF
clone_size: -; j_call: TRBJ2-3; d_call: TRBD2; v_call: TRBV15; cdr3_nt: TGTGCCACCAGCAAAGGGCGGGGGGGCACAGATACGCAGTATTTT; cdr3_aa: CATSKGRGGTDTQYF
clone_size: once; j_call: TRBJ2-7; d_call: TRBD1; v_call: TRBV11-3; cdr3_nt: TGTGCCAGCAGCGTCGAACCGGGACAGAGTTACGAGCAGTACTTC; cdr3_aa: CASSVEPGQSYEQYF
clone_size: -; j_call: TRBJ2-5; d_call: TRBD2; v_call: TRBV6-1; cdr3_nt: TGTGCCAGCAGGGTAGCGGGAGGGAACCAAGAGACCCAGTACTTC; cdr3_aa: CASRVAGGNQETQYF
clone_size: once; j_call: TRBJ2-7; d_call: -; v_call: TRBV19; cdr3_nt: TGTGCCAGTAGTATAAATACGGACGGATTCTACGAGCAGTACTTC; cdr3_aa: CASSINTDGFYEQYF
clone_size: -; j_call: TRBJ1-1; d_call: -; v_call: TRBV6-5; cdr3_nt: TGTGCCAGCAGTTACGGAGGGCTGAACACTGAAGCTTTCTTT; cdr3_aa: CASSYGGLNTEAFF
clone_size: few; j_call: TRBJ2-3; d_call: TRBD1; v_call: TRBV19; cdr3_nt: TGTGCCAGCCAGAAGTCCGAGCGGACAGGGTACACAGATACGCAGTATTTT; cdr3_aa: CASQKSERTGYTDTQYF
clone_size: -; j_call: TRBJ2-2; d_call: -; v_call: TRBV29-1; cdr3_nt: TGCAGCGTTCAGGCGAACACCGGGGAGCTGTTTTTT; cdr3_aa: CSVQANTGELFF
clone_size: -; j_call: TRBJ2-1; d_call: -; v_call: TRBV5-1; cdr3_nt: TGCGCCAGCAGCTGGGCGCTCGAGAATGAGCAGTTCTTC; cdr3_aa: CASSWALENEQFF
clone_size: -; j_call: TRBJ2-5; d_call: -; v_call: TRBV6-5; cdr3_nt: TGTGCCAGCAGTTACGGACAAACCTCGAAAGAGACCCAGTACTTC; cdr3_aa: CASSYGQTSKETQYF